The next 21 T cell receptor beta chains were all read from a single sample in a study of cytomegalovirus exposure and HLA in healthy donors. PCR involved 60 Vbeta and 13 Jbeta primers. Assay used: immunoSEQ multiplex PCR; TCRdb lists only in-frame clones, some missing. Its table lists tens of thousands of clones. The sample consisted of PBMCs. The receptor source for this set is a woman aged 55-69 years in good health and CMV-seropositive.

The CDR3 here is CASSRPGQGIYGYTF. The CDR3 DNA reads TGTGCCAGCAGCCGCCCGGGACAGGGGATCTATGGCTACACCTTC. The V and J genes are TRBV28 and TRBJ1-2; 10 bases are a match to TRBD1. CDR3 length: 15 residues. Germline assignment: CDR1 MDHEN and CDR2 SYDVKM. After removal of 6 bases from V and 4 bases from J, the junction contained 8 bases not matched to a gene.

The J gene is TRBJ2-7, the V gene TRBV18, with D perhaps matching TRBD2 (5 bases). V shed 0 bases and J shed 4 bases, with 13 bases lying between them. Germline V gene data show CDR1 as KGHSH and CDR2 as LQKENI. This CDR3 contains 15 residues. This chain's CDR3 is CASSPPGRGIYEQYF. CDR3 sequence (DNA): TGTGCCAGCTCACCACCGGGTCGGGGAATTTACGAGCAGTACTTC.

CDR3 coding DNA: TGTGCCAGCAGTCGGACAGGCTCCTACGAGCAGTACTTC. Its translation is CASSRTGSYEQYF. This rearrangement joins TRBV6-5 to TRBJ2-7; TRBD1 matches at 7 bases. The CDR3 loop spans 13 amino acids. CDR1 and CDR2 (germline): MNHEY, SVGAGI. V shed 5 bases and J 0 bases; nucleotides not matched to a gene: 1.

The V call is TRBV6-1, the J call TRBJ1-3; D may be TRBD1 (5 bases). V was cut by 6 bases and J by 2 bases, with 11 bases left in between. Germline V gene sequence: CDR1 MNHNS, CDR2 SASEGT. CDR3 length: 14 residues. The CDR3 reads CASSIAGTGNTIYF. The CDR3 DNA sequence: TGTGCCAGCAGCATCGCAGGGACTGGAAACACCATATATTTT.

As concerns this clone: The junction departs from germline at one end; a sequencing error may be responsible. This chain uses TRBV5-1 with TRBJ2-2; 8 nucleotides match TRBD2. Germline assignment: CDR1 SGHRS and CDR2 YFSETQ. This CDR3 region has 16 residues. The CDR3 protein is CASSLDDGRGTGELLF. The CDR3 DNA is TGCGCCAGCAGCTTGGATGACGGGAGGGGAACCGGGGAGCTGCTTTTT.

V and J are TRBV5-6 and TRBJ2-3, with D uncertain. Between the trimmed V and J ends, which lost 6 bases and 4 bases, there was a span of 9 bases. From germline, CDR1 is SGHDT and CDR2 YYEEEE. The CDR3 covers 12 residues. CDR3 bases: TGTGCCAGCAACTATGAGCCAGATACGCAGTATTTT. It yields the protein CASNYEPDTQYF. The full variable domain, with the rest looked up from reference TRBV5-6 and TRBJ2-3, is DAGVTQSPTHLIKTRGQQVTLRCSPKSGHDTVSWYQQALGQGPQFIFQYYEEEERQRGNFPDRFSGHQFPNYSSELNVNALLLGDSALYLCASNYEPDTQYFGPGTRLTVL.

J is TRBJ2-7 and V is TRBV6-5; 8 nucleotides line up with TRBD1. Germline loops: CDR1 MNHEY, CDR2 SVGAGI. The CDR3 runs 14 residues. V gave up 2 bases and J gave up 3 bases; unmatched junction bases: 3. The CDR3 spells CASSYTDRDYEQYF. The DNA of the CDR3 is TGTGCCAGCAGTTACACGGACAGGGACTACGAGCAGTACTTC.

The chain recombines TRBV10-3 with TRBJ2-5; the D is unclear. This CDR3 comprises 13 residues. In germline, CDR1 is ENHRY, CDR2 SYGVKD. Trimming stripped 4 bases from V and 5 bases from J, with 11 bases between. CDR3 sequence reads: CAISVESSETQYF. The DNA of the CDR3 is TGTGCCATCAGTGTTGAGAGTTCGGAGACCCAGTACTTC.

CDR3 in amino acids: CASSTPGGEGRSSYEQYF. In DNA form, the CDR3 reads TGTGCCAGCTCGACCCCAGGGGGCGAAGGGAGGAGCTCCTACGAGCAGTACTTC. This chain joins TRBV18 and TRBJ2-7, with 8 bases identical to TRBD1. V trimming: 6 bases; J trimming: 0 bases; junction bases outside the gene matches: 16. This CDR3 comprises 18 residues. Germline V gives CDR1 KGHSH, CDR2 LQKENI.

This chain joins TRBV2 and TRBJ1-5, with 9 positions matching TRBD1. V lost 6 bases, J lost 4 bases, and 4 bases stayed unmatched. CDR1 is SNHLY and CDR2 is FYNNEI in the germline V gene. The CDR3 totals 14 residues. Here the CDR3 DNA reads TGTGCCAGCAGCTCGGGACAGGGAAATCAGCCCCAGCATTTT. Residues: CASSSGQGNQPQHF. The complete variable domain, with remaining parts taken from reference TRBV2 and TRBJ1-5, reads EPEVTQTPSHQVTQMGQEVILRCVPISNHLYFYWYRQILGQKVEFLVSFYNNEISEKSEIFDDQFSVERPDGSNFTLKIRSTKLEDSAMYFCASSSGQGNQPQHFGDGTRLSIL.

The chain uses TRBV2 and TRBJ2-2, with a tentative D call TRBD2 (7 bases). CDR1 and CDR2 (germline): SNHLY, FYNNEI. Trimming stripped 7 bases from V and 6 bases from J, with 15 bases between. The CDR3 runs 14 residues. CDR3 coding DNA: TGTGCCAGCAAAGAAGGGGGGGGCGCCGGGGAGCTGTTTTTT. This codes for CASKEGGGAGELFF.

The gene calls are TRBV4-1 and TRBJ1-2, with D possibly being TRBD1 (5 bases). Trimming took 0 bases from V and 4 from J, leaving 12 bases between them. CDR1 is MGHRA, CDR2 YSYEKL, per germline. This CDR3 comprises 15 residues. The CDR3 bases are TGCGCCAGCAGCCAAGATCCGGCAGGGCCCTATGGCTACACCTTC. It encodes CASSQDPAGPYGYTF.

The CDR3 spells CASSSTVSGNTIYF. The CDR3, as DNA: TGTGCCAGCAGCTCGACAGTCTCTGGAAACACCATATATTTT. The V gene is TRBV11-2, the J gene TRBJ1-3; D might be TRBD1 (5 bases). The length of the CDR3 is 14 residues. V shed 4 bases and J shed 0 bases, with 7 bases lying between them. Germline V gives CDR1 SGHAT, CDR2 FQNNGV.

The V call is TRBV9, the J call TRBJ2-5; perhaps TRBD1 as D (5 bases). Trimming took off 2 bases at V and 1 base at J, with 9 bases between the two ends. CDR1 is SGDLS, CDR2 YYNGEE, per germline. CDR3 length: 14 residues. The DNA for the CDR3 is TGTGCCAGCAGCGTGACCGACAGCCAAGAGACCCAGTACTTC. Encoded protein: CASSVTDSQETQYF.

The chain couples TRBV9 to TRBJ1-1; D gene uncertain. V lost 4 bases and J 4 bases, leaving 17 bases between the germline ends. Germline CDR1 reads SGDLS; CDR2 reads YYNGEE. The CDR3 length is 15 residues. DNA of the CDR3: TGTGCCAGCAGCTCCTCGATCCAAACGGGCACTGAAGCTTTCTTT. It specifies CASSSSIQTGTEAFF.

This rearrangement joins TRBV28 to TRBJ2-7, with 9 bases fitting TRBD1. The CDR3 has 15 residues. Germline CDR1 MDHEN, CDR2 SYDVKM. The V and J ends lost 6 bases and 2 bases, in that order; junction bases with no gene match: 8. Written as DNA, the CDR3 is TGTGCCAGCAGAGGGACAGGGATCGACGCCTACGAGCAGTACTTC. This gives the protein CASRGTGIDAYEQYF.

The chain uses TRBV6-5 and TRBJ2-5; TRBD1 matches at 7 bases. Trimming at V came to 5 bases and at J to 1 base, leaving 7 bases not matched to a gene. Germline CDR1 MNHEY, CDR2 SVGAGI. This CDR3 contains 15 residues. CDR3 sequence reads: CASSRTRDSQETQYF. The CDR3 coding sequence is TGTGCCAGCAGTCGGACCCGGGACAGCCAAGAGACCCAGTACTTC.

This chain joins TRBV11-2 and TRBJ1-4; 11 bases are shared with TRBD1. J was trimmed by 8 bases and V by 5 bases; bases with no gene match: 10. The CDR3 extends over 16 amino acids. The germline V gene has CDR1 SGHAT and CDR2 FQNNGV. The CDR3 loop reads CASSARTGGAGEKLFF. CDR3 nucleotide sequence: TGTGCCAGCAGCGCCAGGACAGGGGGCGCAGGCGAAAAACTGTTTTTT. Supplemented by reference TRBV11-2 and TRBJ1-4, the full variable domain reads EAGVAQSPRYKIIEKRQSVAFWCNPISGHATLYWYQQILGQGPKLLIQFQNNGVVDDSQLPKDRFSAERLKGVDSTLKIQPAKLEDSAVYLCASSARTGGAGEKLFFGSGTQLSVL.

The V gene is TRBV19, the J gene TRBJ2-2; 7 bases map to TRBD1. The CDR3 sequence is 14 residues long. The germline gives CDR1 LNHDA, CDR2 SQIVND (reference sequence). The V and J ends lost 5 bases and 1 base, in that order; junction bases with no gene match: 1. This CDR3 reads CASSWDRNTGELFF. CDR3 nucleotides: TGTGCCAGTAGTTGGGACAGGAACACCGGGGAGCTGTTTTTT.

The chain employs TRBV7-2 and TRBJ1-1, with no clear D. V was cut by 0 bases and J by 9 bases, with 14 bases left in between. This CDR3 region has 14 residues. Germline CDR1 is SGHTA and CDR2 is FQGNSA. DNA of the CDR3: TGTGCCAGCAGCTTAGCGGCGCAGGCAGTGAAAGCTTTCTTT. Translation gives CASSLAAQAVKAFF.

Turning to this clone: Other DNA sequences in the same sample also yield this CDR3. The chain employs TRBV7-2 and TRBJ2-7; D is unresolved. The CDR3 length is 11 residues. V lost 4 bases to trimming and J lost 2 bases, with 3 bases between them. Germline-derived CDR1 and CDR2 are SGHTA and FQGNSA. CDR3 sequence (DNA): TGTGCCAGCAGCTCGGCCTACGAGCAGTACTTC. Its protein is CASSSAYEQYF.